This T cell receptor (beta chain) comes out of a study of patients and donors after allogeneic stem cell transplantation. The CDR3 contains 13 residues. V was pared by 2 bases and J by 10 bases, with 10 bases between. Germline V gene sequence: CDR1 SGHDT, CDR2 YYEEEE. TCRdb reprocessed the RT-PCR reads via MiXCR and lists one record per CDR3 protein. The sample consists of more than 55,000 distinct CDR3 sequences, 13% of them appearing once. The sample holds a few counts of this clonotype. The rearrangement links TRBV5-6 to TRBJ1-6; D is unclear. Sequencing input: blood, either unsorted or a sorted T cell fraction (not recorded which). The TCR was taken from a human donor who was either an allogeneic HSCT recipient or a stem cell or donor lymphocyte infusion donor (not recorded which). It is not recorded whose cells these are; they may come from a transplant donor. The CDR3 DNA reads TGTGCCAGCAGCTTCCGTATGGGGTCACCCCTCCACTTT. Its translation: CASSFRMGSPLHF.